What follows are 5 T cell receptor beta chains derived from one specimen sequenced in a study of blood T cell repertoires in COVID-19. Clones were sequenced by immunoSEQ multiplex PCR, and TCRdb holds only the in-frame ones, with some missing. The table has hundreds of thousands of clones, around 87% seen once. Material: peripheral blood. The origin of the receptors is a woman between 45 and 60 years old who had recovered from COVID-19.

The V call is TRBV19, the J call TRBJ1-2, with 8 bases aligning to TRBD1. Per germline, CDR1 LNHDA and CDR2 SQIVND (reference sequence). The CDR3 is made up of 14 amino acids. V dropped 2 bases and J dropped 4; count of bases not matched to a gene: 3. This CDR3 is CASSISGQVYGYTF. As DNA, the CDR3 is TGTGCCAGTAGTATATCGGGACAGGTCTATGGCTACACCTTC.

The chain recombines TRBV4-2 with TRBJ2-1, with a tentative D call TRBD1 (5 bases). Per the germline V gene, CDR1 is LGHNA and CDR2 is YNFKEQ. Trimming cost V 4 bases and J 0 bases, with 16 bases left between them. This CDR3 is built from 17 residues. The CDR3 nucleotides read TGTGCCAGCAGCCCCCGAGCCGACAGACTCTCCTACAATGAGCAGTTCTTC. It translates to CASSPRADRLSYNEQFF.

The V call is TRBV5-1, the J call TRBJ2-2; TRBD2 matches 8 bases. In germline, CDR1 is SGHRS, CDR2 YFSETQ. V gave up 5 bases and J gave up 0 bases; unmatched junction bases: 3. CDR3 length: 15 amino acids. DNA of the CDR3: TGCGCCAGCAGACGACTAGCGCCGAACACCGGGGAGCTGTTTTTT. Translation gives CASRRLAPNTGELFF.

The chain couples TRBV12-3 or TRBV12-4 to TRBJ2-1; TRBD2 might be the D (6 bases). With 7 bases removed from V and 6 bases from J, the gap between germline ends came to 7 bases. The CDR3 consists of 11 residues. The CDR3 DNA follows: TGTGCCAGCATAGCGGTCAATGAGCAGTTCTTC. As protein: CASIAVNEQFF.

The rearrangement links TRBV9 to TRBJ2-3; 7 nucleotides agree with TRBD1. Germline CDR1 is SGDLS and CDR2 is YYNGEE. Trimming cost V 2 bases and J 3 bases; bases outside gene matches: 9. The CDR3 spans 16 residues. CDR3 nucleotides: TGTGCCAGCAGCGTTTCGGGACAGATACATACAGATACGCAGTATTTT. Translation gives CASSVSGQIHTDTQYF.